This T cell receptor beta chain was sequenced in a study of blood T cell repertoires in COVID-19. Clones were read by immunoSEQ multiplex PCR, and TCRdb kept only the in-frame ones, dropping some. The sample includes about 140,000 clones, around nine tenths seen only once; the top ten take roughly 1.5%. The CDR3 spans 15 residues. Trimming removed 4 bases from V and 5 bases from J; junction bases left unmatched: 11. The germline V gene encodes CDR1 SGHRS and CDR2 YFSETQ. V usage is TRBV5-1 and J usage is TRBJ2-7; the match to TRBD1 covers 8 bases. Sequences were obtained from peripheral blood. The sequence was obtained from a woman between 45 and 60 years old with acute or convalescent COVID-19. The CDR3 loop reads CASSQGAQAPDEQYF. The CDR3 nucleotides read TGCGCCAGCAGCCAGGGGGCCCAGGCCCCCGACGAGCAGTACTTC.